Included here is one T cell receptor beta chain sequence, with context. Its antigen is not yet known. No base quality information exists; no much larger clone differs at one position. The collaborating institutions used their own protocols to collect whole blood in K2EDTA tubes. For TCRbeta analysis, collaborators shipped samples in one of three forms: frozen whole blood, isolated PBMCs, or DNA extracted from either of those sample types. These data come from a study of blood T cell repertoires in COVID-19 (TCRdb year 2020). Regarding the complete study: The collaborator samples originated in the United States, Italy and Spain and spanned the acute and convalescent phases of COVID-19. The material from the prospective study consisted of cDNA or gDNA derived from T cells, B-cell-depleted T cells, or PBMCs. Deeply sampled blood TCRbeta repertoires from subjects exposed to, actively infected with, or recovered from COVID-19 were included in the dataset. The repertoires were made available in a free public database intended to serve as a resource for research on the immune response to SARS-CoV-2. Samples were obtained from the ongoing ImmuneRACE study (first 160 participants) and from some 1,300 subjects provided by 6 global collaborators. The sample metadata nearly always contained a de-identified subject ID, COVID-19 status, age in years and sex. Where available, HLA class I and class II types were taken from metadata supplied by the sample provider and were not determined by assay-based typing. What the research found in general, with its limitations: The amount of clinical and demographic metadata varied by source and participant and was provided uncurated.

The immunoSEQ Assay, a bias-controlled multiplex PCR, was used to amplify TCRbeta CDR3 regions from genomic DNA. In the original analysis: Nucleated cell counts per sample were estimated from amplification of reference gene primers within the assay. To quantify the absolute abundance of each unique TCRbeta CDR3 rearrangement, sequence reads were collapsed and filtered. For each sample, productive Simpson clonality was calculated by taking the square root of Simpson's diversity index across productive rearrangements. In TCRdb, the immuneACCESS table is reduced to in-frame sequences with V and J assigned. These tables do not hold every clone; where another copy was compared, an unresolved V gene accounts for under half, and the others remain unexplained. The DNA gave D and trimming, while V, J and clone size come from that table. In all, the sample holds some 150,000 clones, and 88% of those were seen once. Over 2% of the sample goes to the ten largest clones.

V gives up 3 bases and J gives up 3 bases, and the segment between their germline ends measures 8 bases. For CDR1 and CDR2, the germline V gene lists SGHAT and FQNNGV. The CDR3 measures 13 amino acids from cysteine to phenylalanine. Kept here is only the CDR3 DNA, which spans 39 bases and is read in frame from base 1. Sequences were obtained from peripheral blood. This receptor was identified in a human donor in a cohort sampled during active COVID-19. The chain uses TRBV11-2 and TRBJ1-2; the D gene is perhaps TRBD1, on 5 matching bases. The CDR3 corresponds to CASSLGLDYGYTF. The DNA is TGTGCCAGCAGCTTGGGACTTGACTATGGCTACACCTTC.